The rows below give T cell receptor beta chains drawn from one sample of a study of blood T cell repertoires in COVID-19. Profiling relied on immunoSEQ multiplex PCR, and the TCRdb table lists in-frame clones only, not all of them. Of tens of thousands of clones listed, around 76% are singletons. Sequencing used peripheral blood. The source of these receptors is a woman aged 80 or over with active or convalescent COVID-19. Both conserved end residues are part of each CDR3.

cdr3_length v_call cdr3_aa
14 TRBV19 CASSSGRWSREQYF
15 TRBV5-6 CASSLGLAGDNEQFF
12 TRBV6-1 CASSEENRAAFF
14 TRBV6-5 CASTLRRANQPQHF
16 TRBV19 CASSRPQGADNSPLHF
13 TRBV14 CASSQDPTYGYTF
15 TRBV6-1 CASSETREVIYGYTF
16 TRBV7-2 CASSLGGGRIQETQYF
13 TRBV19 CASVGLSGQPQHF
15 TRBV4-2 CASSPLQGASTEAFF
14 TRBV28 CASSLWSSTGELFF
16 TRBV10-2 CASSVSAVTPIYEQYF
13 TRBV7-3 CASSSQRGGELFF
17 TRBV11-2 CASSLGPGTSAYNEQFF
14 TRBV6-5 CASSYSGGGYEQYF
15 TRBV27 CASSLSGRANTEAFF
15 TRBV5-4 CASSRSVTANYGYTF
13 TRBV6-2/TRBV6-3 CASSSYNTGELFF
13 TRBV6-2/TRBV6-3 CASSYAHNQPQHF
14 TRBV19 CASSIQGSNQPQHF
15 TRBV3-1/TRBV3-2 CASSPSGSSYNEQFF
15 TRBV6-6 CATCIGDRVQETQYF
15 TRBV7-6 CASSFSVGSSYEQYF
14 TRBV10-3 CAIRGGTLNTEAFF
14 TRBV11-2 CASTAGLAANEQFF
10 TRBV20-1 CSASQEGQFF
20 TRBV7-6 CASSPWAFGSENWSTDTQYF
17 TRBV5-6 CASSFTQGREESSPLHF
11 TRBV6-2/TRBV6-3 CASSPGQAYTF
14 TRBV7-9 CASSLAGGADEQFF
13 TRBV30 CAWSLAGTGGYTF
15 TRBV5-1 CASSPGQGAATEAFF
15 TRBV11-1 CASSLSDGGPWEQYF
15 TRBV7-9 CASSLNPHAGNTIYF
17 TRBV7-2 CASSLVRRGSMGHGYTF
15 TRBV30 CAWSVFAGGNQPQHF
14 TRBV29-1 CSVSTGGSGYGYTF
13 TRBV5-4 CASSLDFNEKLFF
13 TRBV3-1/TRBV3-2 CASSPGVADTQYF
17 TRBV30 CAWSVWAKRGGRETQYF
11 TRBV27 CASSVADTQYF
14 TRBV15 CATRREGGNQPQHF
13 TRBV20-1 CSASDLRPGGYTF
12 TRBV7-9 CASSLDRNEQFF
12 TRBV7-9 CASSFSTGEAFF
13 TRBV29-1 CSVSGDSSYEQYF
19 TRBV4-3 CASSLVLPTSGTGASPLHF
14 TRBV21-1 CASSTWGPSYEQYF
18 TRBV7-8 CASSSTSYREGSNQPQHF
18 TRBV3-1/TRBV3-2 CASSPEWTGAEINYGYTF
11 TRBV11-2 CASSPEETQYF
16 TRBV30 CAWSRGQLYSNQPQHF
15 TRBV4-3 CASSYRLEGREKLFF